The following is a TCR beta chain sequence with its context. Time point meaning: healthy volunteer bleed at 2 weeks. Extraction yielded total RNA from whole blood (unfractionated). The library attached unique molecular identifiers to individual cDNA molecules. TCRdb ran MiXCR on the RACE reads and lists one entry per CDR3 protein. The data show 100,000 to 150,000 distinct CDR3 sequences, around 8.2% seen once. The germline V and J ends were trimmed by 0 bases and 1 base, with 15 bases remaining between them. The CDR3 has 17 residues. The V gene's germline CDR1 is MGHRA and CDR2 YSYEKL. This sample was taken from a study of human T cells and chemical hapten exposure.

This TCR was sampled from a male donor in good health. Some clones in this sample may be carry-over from other donors' samples. The chain employs TRBV4-1 and TRBJ1-1, with D possibly being TRBD1 (6 bases). Input material: whole blood. The CDR3 nucleotides read TGCGCCAGCAGCCAAGATCTGGAGTTCAGGGGGAACACTGAAGCTTTCTTT. Amino acids: CASSQDLEFRGNTEAFF.